These 21 T cell receptor beta chains originate from one sample sequenced in a study of blood T cells in healthy people across ages. A second PCR of about 7 to 11 cycles used a sample-barcoded 5' primer and a J-beta primer mix. One entry per CDR3 protein, called by TCRdb with MiXCR from the 5' RACE reads. Of some 1.5 million distinct CDR3 sequences listed, 35% to 45% are singletons. Source material: blood. The receptors shown here come from a young woman in good health.

The chain has TRBV3-1 and TRBJ1-1; D remains unclear. This CDR3 region has 13 residues. Germline values: CDR1 LGHDT, CDR2 YNNKEL (reference sequence). The V end was cut by 1 base, the J end by 4 bases, with 7 bases between. CDR3 region: CASSQVWGTEAFF. CDR3 bases: TGTGCCAGCAGCCAAGTCTGGGGCACTGAAGCTTTCTTT.

This clonotype was seen a single time. CDR3: CASSVHHTDTQYF. The CDR3 DNA sequence: TGTGCCAGCAGCGTGCACCACACAGATACGCAGTATTTT. This chain links TRBV13 with TRBJ2-3, with D unclear. The CDR3 runs 13 residues. The V gene's germline CDR1 is PRHDT and CDR2 FYEKMQ (reference sequence). The V and J ends lost 5 bases and 2 bases respectively, with 8 bases between them.

Turning to this clonotype: The junction shows a germline mismatch at one end, possibly a read error. The chain couples TRBV12-3 or TRBV12-4 to TRBJ1-1, with D possibly TRBD1 on 6 matching bases. The CDR3 consists of 14 residues. CDR3 loop: CTSSLGAANTEAFF. The DNA of the CDR3 is TGTACCAGCAGTTTGGGGGCGGCTAACACTGAAGCTTTCTTT.

The rearrangement uses TRBV27 and TRBJ2-3; possible D gene TRBD2, 5 bases. This CDR3 comprises 13 residues. Trimming cost V 11 bases and J 4 bases, with 16 bases left between them. CDR1 and CDR2 (germline): MNHEY, SMNVEV (reference sequence). The CDR3 reads CAAGRADADTQYF. The CDR3 bases are TGTGCCGCCGGACGAGCGGACGCAGATACGCAGTATTTT.

This clonotype was observed many times. The J gene is TRBJ1-4, the V gene TRBV7-2; TRBD1 matches at 7 bases. The V segment lost 1 base and the J segment 8 bases; nucleotides outside the gene matches: 4. From germline, CDR1 is SGHTA and CDR2 FQGNSA. The CDR3 loop spans 14 amino acids. The CDR3, as DNA: TGTGCCAGCAGCTTAGGACAGGGTGCGGAAAAACTGTTTTTT. Amino acids: CASSLGQGAEKLFF.

The CDR3 DNA is TGTGCCAGCAGTTACGTACAGAGAAATGAAAAACTGTTTTTT. This gives the protein CASSYVQRNEKLFF. J is TRBJ1-4 and V is TRBV6-2 or TRBV6-3, with D unclear. Germline V lookup: CDR1 MNHEY, CDR2 SVGEGT. The CDR3 extends over 14 amino acids. The V end was cut by 2 bases, the J end by 5 bases, with 9 bases between.

CDR3 in DNA: TGCAGCGTTGAAGTTAGCGGGGGGGCGGGAGATACGCAGTATTTT. Residues: CSVEVSGGAGDTQYF. The J gene is TRBJ2-3, the V gene TRBV29-1; 11 positions agree with TRBD2. The V and J ends lost 1 base and 5 bases, in that order; junction bases with no gene match: 5. The CDR3 runs 15 residues. CDR1 SQVTM and CDR2 ANQGSEA come from the germline V gene.

This clonotype was seen only a few times. The gene calls are TRBV20-1 and TRBJ2-7; no definite D call. Per germline, CDR1 DFQATT and CDR2 SNEGSKA (reference sequence). The CDR3 covers 11 residues. Trimming removed 0 bases from V and 7 bases from J, with 7 bases in between. Here the CDR3 reads CSAREIWEQYF. CDR3 sequence (DNA): TGCAGTGCTAGAGAGATCTGGGAGCAGTACTTC.

V gene TRBV7-8 combines with J gene TRBJ2-3; possible D gene TRBD2, 5 bases. The germline gives CDR1 SGHVS, CDR2 FQNEAQ. CDR3 length equals 14 residues. Between the trimmed V and J ends, which lost 5 bases and 1 base, there was a span of 10 bases. CDR3 DNA sequence: TGTGCCAGCAGCCCACTAGTGGGCACAGATACGCAGTATTTT. Its protein is CASSPLVGTDTQYF.

The genes are TRBV6-1 and TRBJ2-7, with 7 bases identical to TRBD2. Looked up from germline, CDR1 is MNHNS and CDR2 is SASEGT. The CDR3 runs 15 residues. The trim removed 0 bases at V and 0 bases at J, leaving 2 bases unmatched. CDR3 coding DNA: TGTGCCAGCAGTGAAGCGTGGACTAGCTCCTACGAGCAGTACTTC. This codes for CASSEAWTSSYEQYF.

The rearrangement joins TRBV20-1 to TRBJ2-1; D perhaps matches TRBD2 (6 bases). With 6 bases removed from V and 7 bases from J, the gap between germline ends came to 16 bases. Germline loops: CDR1 DFQATT, CDR2 SNEGSKA (reference sequence). The CDR3 covers 13 residues. CDR3: CSAAEPTSNEQFF. CDR3 bases: TGCAGTGCCGCCGAACCGACTAGTAATGAGCAGTTCTTC.

Many counts were recorded for this clonotype. The CDR3 loop reads CASSQDSGNYGYTF. The CDR3 DNA follows: TGCGCCAGCAGCCAAGATTCGGGGAACTATGGCTACACCTTC. This sequence joins TRBV4-3 and TRBJ1-2; D is undetermined. Germline values: CDR1 LGHNA, CDR2 YSLEER. The CDR3 is 14 residues long. The V and J ends lost 0 bases and 2 bases respectively, with 7 bases between them.

There are many counts of this clonotype. The chain links TRBV12-3 or TRBV12-4 to TRBJ2-3; D unresolved. CDR3 length equals 11 residues. The V end was cut by 6 bases, the J end by 2 bases, with 3 bases between. In DNA, the CDR3 is TGTGCCAGCAGCTTCACAGATACGCAGTATTTT. Residues: CASSFTDTQYF.

V and J are TRBV7-9 and TRBJ1-5; TRBD1 is a possible D gene (6 bases). The CDR3 loop spans 16 amino acids. Trimming pared 4 bases from V and 5 bases from J, leaving 18 bases between. The V gene's germline CDR1 is SEHNR and CDR2 FQNEAQ (reference sequence). As DNA, the CDR3 is TGTGCCAGCAGCTCCTCGGCGGGACAAAGGTATCAGCCCCAGCATTTT. Translated, it gives CASSSSAGQRYQPQHF.

This chain links TRBV7-9 with TRBJ1-1; no definite D call. This CDR3 is 14 amino acids long. Between the trimmed V and J ends, which lost 0 bases and 3 bases, there was a span of 8 bases. Looked up from germline, CDR1 is SEHNR and CDR2 is FQNEAQ (reference sequence). The CDR3 bases are TGTGCCAGCAGCTTAGCAGCTTTGGACACTGAAGCTTTCTTT. Translated: CASSLAALDTEAFF.

This clonotype was recorded a few times. The chain is built from TRBV10-3 and TRBJ1-2, with D uncertain. The ends were cut back, 3 bases at V and 5 bases at J, with 7 bases in the middle. The CDR3 is 12 residues long. The germline V gene encodes CDR1 ENHRY and CDR2 SYGVKD. CDR3 DNA sequence: TGTGCCATCAGTGAAATGAGATATGGCTACACCTTC. As protein: CAISEMRYGYTF.

This clonotype was seen a few times. The rearrangement uses TRBV6-2 or TRBV6-3 and TRBJ1-1; TRBD1 aligns across 8 bases. The ends lost 8 bases at V and 4 bases at J; junction bases unmatched: 6. This CDR3 contains 13 residues. Germline lookup yields CDR1 MNHEY and CDR2 SVGEGT. CDR3: CASARQGTTEAFF. The CDR3 DNA follows: TGTGCCAGCGCCAGACAGGGGACCACTGAAGCTTTCTTT.

The V call is TRBV6-2 or TRBV6-3, the J call TRBJ2-5; D gene uncertain. Per germline, CDR1 MNHEY and CDR2 SVGEGT. V was pared by 2 bases and J by 6 bases, with 7 bases between. The CDR3 runs to 12 residues. CDR3 in amino acids: CASSYTPQTQYF. The CDR3 DNA reads TGTGCCAGCAGTTACACTCCGCAGACCCAGTACTTC.

The V call is TRBV10-3, the J call TRBJ1-2; TRBD1 matches at 7 bases. The germline gives CDR1 ENHRY, CDR2 SYGVKD. The CDR3 consists of 11 residues. Germline trimming cut 8 bases from V and 7 bases from J; bases unmatched to any gene: 4. Here the CDR3 reads CAIETGTGYTF. DNA for the CDR3: TGTGCCATCGAGACAGGGACTGGCTACACCTTC.

This clonotype was recorded a few times. V usage is TRBV12-3 or TRBV12-4 and J usage is TRBJ2-7; perhaps TRBD2 as D (5 bases). Deletions cut 6 bases from V and 1 base from J, with 10 bases between. CDR3 length equals 13 residues. CDR3 nucleotide sequence: TGTGCCAGCAGCCCAGCGGAGTCCTACGAGCAGTACTTC. Translating gives CASSPAESYEQYF.

This rearrangement joins TRBV2 to TRBJ2-3; D is unclear. Looked up from germline, CDR1 is SNHLY and CDR2 is FYNNEI. This CDR3 spans 14 amino acids. V gave up 6 bases and J gave up 0 bases, with 10 bases separating them. The CDR3 protein is CASRVRVSTDTQYF. For the CDR3, the DNA is TGTGCCAGCAGAGTGAGAGTGAGCACAGATACGCAGTATTTT.